Below are 32 T cell receptor beta chains sequenced from a single sample in a study of cytomegalovirus exposure and HLA in healthy donors. With 60 Vbeta and 13 Jbeta primers, the PCR was carried out. Here immunoSEQ multiplex PCR was the method, and the copy in TCRdb shows in-frame clones only, minus some. The sample holds 81,000 or so clones; roughly 60% are singletons and the top ten take over 5%. Input material: PBMCs. The receptors shown here come from a woman in her twenties or thirties in good health and CMV-seropositive.

The chain carries TRBV6-5 and TRBJ2-1; tentative D call: TRBD2 (6 bases). This CDR3 comprises 11 residues. V gave up 6 bases and J gave up 10 bases, with 10 bases separating them. Germline CDR1 reads MNHEY; CDR2 reads SVGAGI. The CDR3 nucleotides read TGTGCCAGCAGCCAAGGACTAGAGCAGTTCTTC. It specifies CASSQGLEQFF.

The table lists this clone with a few counts. The chain has TRBV5-1 and TRBJ1-4; no firm D call. The CDR3 loop spans 14 amino acids. V lost 1 base, J lost 8 bases, and 12 bases lay in between. CDR1 is SGHRS, CDR2 YFSETQ, per germline. The CDR3 is CASSLFPNLEKLFF. In DNA, the CDR3 is TGCGCCAGCAGCTTGTTCCCCAACTTGGAAAAACTGTTTTTT.

The rearrangement uses TRBV4-2 and TRBJ2-1, with 7 nucleotides matching TRBD2. The CDR3 runs 17 residues. V lost 0 bases to trimming and J lost 7 bases; unmatched junction nucleotides: 12. The germline V gene has CDR1 LGHNA and CDR2 YNFKEQ. CDR3 nucleotide sequence: TGTGCCAGCAGCCAAGACCAGAGATGGGGGGGGAATAATGAGCAGTTCTTC. Translation: CASSQDQRWGGNNEQFF.

Here the CDR3 DNA reads TGTGCCAGCAGCTTCCTCGGCAGGGACACTGAAGCTTTCTTT. It specifies CASSFLGRDTEAFF. The V gene is TRBV11-2, the J gene TRBJ1-1; possible D gene TRBD1, 5 bases. The CDR3 has 14 residues. The germline V gene encodes CDR1 SGHAT and CDR2 FQNNGV. Trimming removed 3 bases from V and 3 bases from J, with 11 bases in between. The full variable domain, with the rest looked up from reference TRBV11-2 and TRBJ1-1, is EAGVAQSPRYKIIEKRQSVAFWCNPISGHATLYWYQQILGQGPKLLIQFQNNGVVDDSQLPKDRFSAERLKGVDSTLKIQPAKLEDSAVYLCASSFLGRDTEAFFGQGTRLTVV.

The chain combines TRBV5-1 with TRBJ2-7; 11 positions agree with TRBD2. V shed 2 bases and J 0 bases; nucleotides not matched to a gene: 7. The germline gives CDR1 SGHRS, CDR2 YFSETQ. The CDR3 is 17 residues long. Written as DNA, the CDR3 is TGCGCCAGCAGCTTAGTCCTAGCGGGGGGACCCTCCTACGAGCAGTACTTC. As protein: CASSLVLAGGPSYEQYF.

Many counts were recorded for this clone. V usage is TRBV2 and J usage is TRBJ1-2, with TRBD1 identical over 9 bases. Germline assignment: CDR1 SNHLY and CDR2 FYNNEI. The junction had 5 bases not matched to a gene; V was cut back by 6 bases and J by 0 bases. This CDR3 spans 15 amino acids. CDR3 in amino acids: CASSPGTGPNYGYTF. The CDR3 DNA sequence: TGTGCCAGCAGCCCTGGGACAGGGCCTAACTATGGCTACACCTTC. The full variable domain, rest sourced from reference TRBV2 and TRBJ1-2, is EPEVTQTPSHQVTQMGQEVILRCVPISNHLYFYWYRQILGQKVEFLVSFYNNEISEKSEIFDDQFSVERPDGSNFTLKIRSTKLEDSAMYFCASSPGTGPNYGYTFGSGTRLTVV.

This clone ranks as medium-sized. Written as DNA, the CDR3 is TGTGCCAGCAAACACAATGGGGGGGAACAGCCCCAGCATTTT. Translating it yields CASKHNGGEQPQHF. V gene TRBV6-1 combines with J gene TRBJ1-5, with a tentative D call TRBD1 (5 bases). The germline CDR1 and CDR2 sequences are MNHNS and SASEGT. V gave up 7 bases and J gave up 7 bases, with 17 bases separating them. The CDR3 is 14 residues long.

The chain employs TRBV7-9 and TRBJ2-7; the D gene is possibly TRBD1 (5 bases). The CDR3 covers 13 residues. Per germline, CDR1 SEHNR and CDR2 FQNEAQ (reference sequence). V shed 6 bases and J shed 1 base, with 10 bases lying between them. CDR3: CASRLDTSYEQYF. CDR3 in DNA: TGTGCCAGCAGACTGGACACGTCCTACGAGCAGTACTTC.

The J gene is TRBJ2-2, the V gene TRBV7-9; TRBD1 agrees at 7 bases. The CDR3 runs to 16 residues. Per germline, CDR1 SEHNR and CDR2 FQNEAQ (reference sequence). Trimming took 6 bases from V and 4 from J; bases not matched to a gene: 11. This CDR3 is CASRAEGAGPTGELFF. In DNA form, the CDR3 reads TGTGCCAGCAGGGCAGAGGGGGCAGGGCCCACCGGGGAGCTGTTTTTT.

CDR3 residues: CAISDSGSTDTQYF. The CDR3 region has the DNA TGTGCCATCAGTGACTCCGGGAGCACAGATACGCAGTATTTT. J is TRBJ2-3 and V is TRBV10-3; D gene unclear. V shed 3 bases and J shed 0 bases, with 7 bases lying between them. This CDR3 has 14 amino acids. Germline-derived CDR1 and CDR2 are ENHRY and SYGVKD.

The rearrangement uses TRBV28 and TRBJ1-1; TRBD1 aligns across 7 bases. CDR1 MDHEN and CDR2 SYDVKM come from the germline V gene. The ends lost 6 bases at V and 5 bases at J; junction bases unmatched: 0. The CDR3 runs to 11 residues. Here the CDR3 DNA reads TGTGCCAGCAGGACAGGGACTGAAGCTTTCTTT. Translated, it gives CASRTGTEAFF.

V and J are TRBV9 and TRBJ2-1; 9 bases agree with TRBD1. The germline V gene has CDR1 SGDLS and CDR2 YYNGEE. The trim removed 2 bases at V and 8 bases at J, leaving 5 bases unmatched. The length of the CDR3 is 14 residues. Here the CDR3 DNA reads TGTGCCAGCAGCGTCCGGGACAGGGAGGATGAGCAGTTCTTC. Translating gives CASSVRDREDEQFF.

This clone was counted between two and nine times. V gene TRBV30 combines with J gene TRBJ1-2; no reliable D call. The CDR3 spans 14 residues. V lost 1 base to trimming and J lost 8 bases, with 17 bases between them. CDR1 is GTSNPN and CDR2 is SVGIG in the germline V gene (reference sequence). The CDR3 region is CAWSEFSGGWGYTF. For the CDR3, the DNA is TGTGCCTGGAGTGAATTCTCGGGAGGCTGGGGCTACACCTTC.

This clone showed up just a few times. The rearrangement joins TRBV28 to TRBJ1-6; tentative D call: TRBD1 (5 bases). V was cut by 3 bases and J by 9 bases, with 24 bases left in between. CDR1 is MDHEN and CDR2 is SYDVKM in the germline V gene. This CDR3 contains 18 residues. As DNA, the CDR3 is TGTGCCAGCAGTTTTTCCTGGTCATCAGGGTTTCGTGGTTCACCCCTCCACTTT. This encodes CASSFSWSSGFRGSPLHF.

This clone was seen a few times. V and J are TRBV28 and TRBJ2-2; D is uncertain. The ends were cut back, 3 bases at V and 2 bases at J, with 7 bases in the middle. Germline CDR1 reads MDHEN; CDR2 reads SYDVKM. The CDR3 has 14 amino acids. This chain's CDR3 is CASSFERNTGELFF. CDR3 nucleotide sequence: TGTGCCAGCAGTTTTGAGAGAAACACCGGGGAGCTGTTTTTT.

This clone occurred a few times. The rearrangement joins TRBV19 to TRBJ1-2; D may be TRBD1 (6 bases). Trimming shortened V by 7 bases and J by 4 bases, and 19 bases separated the two germline ends. The CDR3 has 15 amino acids. In germline, CDR1 is LNHDA, CDR2 SQIVND (reference sequence). CDR3 loop: CASTPGTIFGYGYTF. DNA for the CDR3: TGTGCCAGTACCCCCGGGACAATTTTCGGCTATGGCTACACCTTC.

This clone has a handful of counts. The J gene is TRBJ2-7, the V gene TRBV5-8; tentatively, D is TRBD1 (5 bases). CDR1 is SGHTS, CDR2 YDEGEE, per germline. V was cut by 4 bases and J by 7 bases, with 9 bases left in between. This CDR3 contains 11 residues. As DNA, the CDR3 is TGTGCCAGCAGCCGATCAGGGGAGCAGTACTTC. This codes for CASSRSGEQYF.

The chain uses TRBV4-1 and TRBJ2-5; 8 bases are shared with TRBD1. The CDR3 is 16 amino acids. V lost 0 bases and J lost 2; bases outside the gene matches: 5. Germline values: CDR1 MGHRA, CDR2 YSYEKL. CDR3 nucleotide sequence: TGCGCCAGCAGCCAAGATGGGACAGGAACTCAAGAGACCCAGTACTTC. This gives the protein CASSQDGTGTQETQYF.

J is TRBJ1-3 and V is TRBV2; D call uncertain. CDR1 and CDR2 from the germline V gene are SNHLY and FYNNEI. The CDR3 loop spans 15 amino acids. Trimming pared 3 bases from V and 2 bases from J, leaving 11 bases between. CDR3 sequence reads: CASSDSGSPGNTIYF. CDR3 in DNA: TGTGCCAGCAGTGATTCGGGGAGCCCTGGAAACACCATATATTTT.

The V and J genes are TRBV12-5 and TRBJ2-5; possible D gene TRBD1, 5 bases. The CDR3 covers 15 residues. Per germline, CDR1 LGHNT and CDR2 FRNRAP. The V end was cut by 5 bases, the J end by 5 bases, with 18 bases between. The CDR3 sequence is CASGPQGRGKETQYF. The CDR3 bases are TGTGCTAGTGGTCCCCAGGGAAGGGGAAAGGAGACCCAGTACTTC.

This chain links TRBV10-3 with TRBJ1-2; possible D gene TRBD1, 5 bases. Germline loops: CDR1 ENHRY, CDR2 SYGVKD. The CDR3 runs 13 residues. V was trimmed by 8 bases and J by 5 bases, leaving 15 bases between them. CDR3 bases: TGTGCCATCTCGGACACGACAGTTTATGGCTACACCTTC. Translating it yields CAISDTTVYGYTF.

The chain recombines TRBV6-6 with TRBJ1-5; TRBD1 matches 7 bases. V lost 5 bases to trimming and J lost 7 bases; unmatched junction nucleotides: 5. The CDR3 totals 13 residues. Germline assignment: CDR1 MNHNY and CDR2 SVGAGI (reference sequence). CDR3 sequence reads: CASSRQGFQPQHF. CDR3 in DNA: TGTGCCAGCAGTAGACAGGGATTCCAGCCCCAGCATTTT.

CDR3 residues: CASSLRTGLGDGQYF. CDR3 coding DNA: TGTGCCAGCAGCTTACGGACCGGGCTAGGGGATGGGCAGTACTTC. The chain has TRBV5-6 and TRBJ2-7, with TRBD1 as a possible D gene (5 bases). The V gene lost 2 bases and the J gene lost 9 bases, with 21 bases spanning the gap. The CDR3 runs 15 residues. The germline CDR1 and CDR2 sequences are SGHDT and YYEEEE.

The chain employs TRBV28 and TRBJ2-3, with 9 bases matching TRBD1. Losses at the gene ends were 7 bases for V and 4 bases for J; bases not matched to a gene: 6. This CDR3 comprises 14 residues. From germline, CDR1 is MDHEN and CDR2 SYDVKM. DNA of the CDR3: TGTGCCAGCAAACTACAGGGGGCAGCAGATACGCAGTATTTT. The encoded protein is CASKLQGAADTQYF.

The chain couples TRBV5-5 to TRBJ1-4; D ambiguous. The CDR3 extends over 17 amino acids. The V gene's germline CDR1 is SGHKS and CDR2 YYEKEE (reference sequence). Between the trimmed V and J ends, which lost 4 bases and 1 base, there was a span of 17 bases. The CDR3 region has the DNA TGTGCCAGCAGCCGAGTGGTCGGTTATGGAACTAATGAAAAACTGTTTTTT. This encodes CASSRVVGYGTNEKLFF.

The chain carries TRBV10-3 and TRBJ2-1; D perhaps matches TRBD1 (6 bases). Germline V gene lookup returns CDR1 ENHRY and CDR2 SYGVKD. Trimming stripped 11 bases from V and 0 bases from J, with 14 bases between. This CDR3 has 14 amino acids. Here the CDR3 DNA reads TGTGCCTCGTCGACAGGTGGCTCCTACAATGAGCAGTTCTTC. It encodes CASSTGGSYNEQFF.

This clone was detected only a few times. This chain connects TRBV5-4 to TRBJ2-1; the match to TRBD2 covers 8 bases. With 0 bases clipped from V and 8 bases from J, the junction kept 10 bases outside the gene matches. This CDR3 region has 16 residues. Germline CDR1 reads SGHNT; CDR2 reads YYREEE (reference sequence). The DNA for the CDR3 is TGTGCCAGCAGCTTGGAAGCGGGGGCGCCAGCGGATGAGCAGTTCTTC. Translated: CASSLEAGAPADEQFF. The full variable domain, completed using reference TRBV5-4 and TRBJ2-1, is ETGVTQSPTHLIKTRGQQVTLRCSSQSGHNTVSWYQQALGQGPQFIFQYYREEENGRGNFPPRFSGLQFPNYSSELNVNALELDDSALYLCASSLEAGAPADEQFFGPGTRLTVL.

The chain is built from TRBV27 and TRBJ1-5; D call uncertain. Looked up from germline, CDR1 is MNHEY and CDR2 is SMNVEV (reference sequence). The CDR3 totals 15 residues. Trimming left V 5 bases short and J 2 bases short, with 13 bases between. The CDR3 loop is CASSLSLAGNQPQHF. As DNA, the CDR3 is TGTGCCAGCAGTCTTTCTTTGGCGGGCAATCAGCCCCAGCATTTT.

The genes are TRBV28 and TRBJ1-5; TRBD1 matches at 8 bases. CDR3 length: 13 amino acids. Germline CDR1 MDHEN, CDR2 SYDVKM. The ends lost 6 bases at V and 6 bases at J; junction bases unmatched: 4. CDR3 in amino acids: CASRDRVTQPQHF. CDR3 coding DNA: TGTGCCAGCAGGGACAGGGTAACTCAGCCCCAGCATTTT. Variable domain in full (rest from reference TRBV28 and TRBJ1-5): DVKVTQSSRYLVKRTGEKVFLECVQDMDHENMFWYRQDPGLGLRLIYFSYDVKMKEKGDIPEGYSVSREKKERFSLILESASTNQTSMYLCASRDRVTQPQHFGDGTRLSIL.

V usage is TRBV28 and J usage is TRBJ1-2; TRBD1 might be the D (6 bases). Per germline, CDR1 MDHEN and CDR2 SYDVKM. Trimming stripped 10 bases from V and 8 bases from J, with 17 bases between. The CDR3 consists of 12 residues. The DNA of the CDR3 is TGTGCCACTACGACAGGCGGGGGAGGCTACACCTTC. This gives the protein CATTTGGGGYTF.

The sample holds a few counts of this clone. The CDR3 DNA follows: TGTGCCAGCAGCTTAGGATCGGCAGGGGGCTTTGGAAACACCATATATTTT. The encoded protein is CASSLGSAGGFGNTIYF. This chain connects TRBV7-2 to TRBJ1-3; 8 positions agree with TRBD1. CDR1 and CDR2 from the germline V gene are SGHTA and FQGNSA. The junction had 8 bases not matched to a gene; V was cut back by 1 base and J by 3 bases. This CDR3 is built from 17 residues. Full variable domain (outside the CDR3, taken from reference TRBV7-2 and TRBJ1-3): GAGVSQSPSNKVTEKGKDVELRCDPISGHTALYWYRQSLGQGLEFLIYFQGNSAPDKSGLPSDRFSAERTGGSVSTLTIQRTQQEDSAVYLCASSLGSAGGFGNTIYFGEGSWLTVV.

The chain is built from TRBV7-9 and TRBJ1-2; TRBD1 is a possible D gene (5 bases). Germline values: CDR1 SEHNR, CDR2 FQNEAQ (reference sequence). Trimming took 1 base from V and 0 from J, leaving 9 bases between them. The CDR3 runs to 15 residues. CDR3: CASSLGQRTNYGYTF. For the CDR3, the DNA is TGTGCCAGCAGCTTAGGACAGAGAACTAACTATGGCTACACCTTC.